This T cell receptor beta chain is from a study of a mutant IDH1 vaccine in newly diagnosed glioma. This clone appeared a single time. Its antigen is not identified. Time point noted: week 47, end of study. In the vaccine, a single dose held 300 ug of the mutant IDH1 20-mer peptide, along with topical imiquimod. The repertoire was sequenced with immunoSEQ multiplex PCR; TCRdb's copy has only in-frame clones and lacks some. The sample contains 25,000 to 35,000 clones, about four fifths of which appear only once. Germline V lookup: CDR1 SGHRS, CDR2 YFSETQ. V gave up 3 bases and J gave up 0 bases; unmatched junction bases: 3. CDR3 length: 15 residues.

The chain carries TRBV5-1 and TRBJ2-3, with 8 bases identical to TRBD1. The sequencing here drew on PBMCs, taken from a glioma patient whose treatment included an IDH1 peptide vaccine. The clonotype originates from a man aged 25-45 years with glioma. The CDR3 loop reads CASSSGTGSTDTQYF. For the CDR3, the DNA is TGCGCCAGCAGCTCCGGGACAGGAAGCACAGATACGCAGTATTTT.